Presented here are 27 T cell receptor beta chains from one specimen sequenced in a study of blood T cells in healthy people across ages. The second PCR ran 7 to 11 cycles with a sample-barcoded 5' primer and J-beta primers. TCRdb fed the 5' RACE reads into MiXCR, producing one record per CDR3 protein. The table records 700,000 to 950,000 distinct CDR3 sequences, about 42% of them present only once. The sequenced sample consisted of blood. The receptors originated from a woman between 55 and 75 years old in good health.

Comments on this clonotype: Since the CDR3 does not end with the conserved phenylalanine or tryptophan, this likely comes from a read error. This sequence joins TRBV29-1 and TRBJ2-1; D possibly uses TRBD1 or TRBD2 (6 bases each). The CDR3 has 13 residues. Germline V gene lookup returns CDR1 SQVTM and CDR2 ANQGSEA. Between the trimmed V and J ends, which lost 3 bases and 8 bases, there was a span of 14 bases. As DNA, the CDR3 is TGCAGCGTTGACCCCGTCGGGGGCGATGAGCAGTTCGTC. Encoded protein: CSVDPVGGDEQFV.

The chain links TRBV3-1 to TRBJ2-1; D is perhaps TRBD2 (5 bases). The J call could be wrong; TRBJ2-7 is a better fit for the DNA end. The CDR3 has 17 residues. The germline V gene has CDR1 LGHDT and CDR2 YNNKEL (reference sequence). CDR3 residues: CASSQEASLVSYNEQYF. The CDR3 DNA follows: TGTGCCAGCAGCCAAGAAGCTAGCCTCGTCTCCTACAATGAGCAGTACTTC.

This clonotype appeared a few times. V usage is TRBV5-1 and J usage is TRBJ1-4; 8 bases map to TRBD1. J was trimmed by 6 bases and V by 8 bases; bases with no gene match: 9. The germline V gene has CDR1 SGHRS and CDR2 YFSETQ. The CDR3 is 14 residues long. The CDR3 coding sequence is TGCGCCAGTTCCAGGGGGCTGATCGATGAAAAACTGTTTTTT. It translates to CASSRGLIDEKLFF.

The chain links TRBV20-1 to TRBJ2-1, with TRBD2 matching over 7 bases. The CDR3 is made up of 14 amino acids. V dropped 2 bases and J dropped 3; count of bases not matched to a gene: 4. The germline V gene has CDR1 DFQATT and CDR2 SNEGSKA (reference sequence). Written as DNA, the CDR3 is TGCAGTGCTAGAAGGTCTAGCGGCTACAATGAGCAGTTCTTC. Its protein is CSARRSSGYNEQFF.

This clonotype was found a few times. This sequence joins TRBV6-1 and TRBJ2-7; 10 bases match TRBD2. V shed 3 bases, J shed 0 bases, and the junction held 2 bases outside the gene matches. Germline V gene data show CDR1 as MNHNS and CDR2 as SASEGT. The CDR3 spans 15 residues. The CDR3: CASSDSGGGSYEQYF. The DNA of the CDR3 is TGTGCCAGCAGTGACAGCGGGGGGGGCTCCTACGAGCAGTACTTC.

In this sample, this clonotype turned up many times. DNA of the CDR3: TGTGCCAGCAGCTTAGCGGGCAGCTCCTACAATGAGCAGTTCTTC. Protein product: CASSLAGSSYNEQFF. The rearrangement uses TRBV7-2 and TRBJ2-1; D is unresolved. The length of the CDR3 is 15 residues. The germline gives CDR1 SGHTA, CDR2 FQGNSA. Trimming cost V 0 bases and J 0 bases, with 6 bases left between them.

Concerning this clonotype: One end of the junction fails to match germline, which may point to a read error. CDR3 amino acids: CANSPRVSSNEQFF. In DNA form, the CDR3 reads TGTGCCAACAGCCCTAGGGTTAGTTCCAATGAGCAGTTCTTC. The V call is TRBV7-3, the J call TRBJ2-1; no definite D call. The CDR3 runs 14 residues. Per the germline V gene, CDR1 is SGHTA and CDR2 is FQGTGA.

Only one count was recorded for this clonotype. V is TRBV7-2 and J is TRBJ2-7; 15 nucleotides line up with TRBD2. The last part of the DNA fits TRBJ2-5 better; the J call may be wrong. The CDR3 spans 18 residues. Germline V gene data show CDR1 as SGHTA and CDR2 as FQGNSA. CDR3 sequence (DNA): TGTGCCAGCAGCCCGGGGACTAGCGGGAGGAAGACTGTAAAGACCCAGTACTTC. Its protein is CASSPGTSGRKTVKTQYF.

This clonotype was seen repeatedly, ten times or more. The chain combines TRBV24-1 with TRBJ2-1; 9 nucleotides line up with TRBD1. Germline V gives CDR1 KGHDR, CDR2 SFDVKD. This CDR3 spans 16 amino acids. Germline trimming cut 3 bases from V and 6 bases from J; bases unmatched to any gene: 8. The CDR3 protein is CATSDPPGQGRNEQFF. CDR3 DNA sequence: TGTGCCACCAGTGATCCTCCGGGACAGGGACGCAATGAGCAGTTCTTC.

The chain combines TRBV7-3 with TRBJ2-5; D ambiguous. V was shortened by 5 bases and J by 7 bases, with 14 bases between the two germline ends. CDR1 SGHTA and CDR2 FQGTGA come from the germline V gene. The CDR3 length is 13 residues. The CDR3 loop reads CASSPPVNGTQYF. CDR3 bases: TGTGCCAGCAGCCCCCCCGTAAATGGGACCCAGTACTTC.

To note about this clonotype: A junction end diverges from the germline sequence, so it may reflect a read error. The chain employs TRBV4-2 and TRBJ2-1, with 7 bases lining up with TRBD2. Germline V lookup: CDR1 LGHNA, CDR2 YNFKEQ. The CDR3 extends over 16 amino acids. CDR3 sequence (DNA): TGTGTCAGCAGCCAGGACGGGGGGAGCTCCTACAATGAGCAGTTCTTC. Translating it yields CVSSQDGGSSYNEQFF.

The J gene is TRBJ1-3, the V gene TRBV2, with a weak D call TRBD1 (5 bases). Looked up from germline, CDR1 is SNHLY and CDR2 is FYNNEI. V gave up 8 bases and J gave up 4 bases, with 12 bases separating them. The CDR3 covers 13 residues. The CDR3 spells CASLRDTGNTIYF. The CDR3 DNA sequence: TGTGCCAGCCTCAGGGATACAGGAAACACCATATATTTT.

In its sample, this clonotype was seen a few times. The chain links TRBV29-1 to TRBJ2-5, with TRBD1 matching 9 bases. TRBJ2-7 matches the DNA end more closely, so the J call is doubtful. CDR1 SQVTM and CDR2 ANQGSEA come from the germline V gene. This CDR3 spans 13 amino acids. The CDR3 bases are TGCAGCGTTGAATCGGACAGGGGCATCGAGCAGTACTTC. It encodes CSVESDRGIEQYF.

This clonotype was detected once. Given a much more abundant clone one base away, this may be a read error. The J gene is TRBJ2-7, the V gene TRBV4-2; the D gene is possibly TRBD1 (6 bases). Germline assignment: CDR1 LGHNA and CDR2 YNFKEQ. This CDR3 has 16 amino acids. CDR3 amino acids: CTSSQENTGPTYEQYF. Here the CDR3 DNA reads TGTACCAGCAGCCAAGAAAACACAGGGCCCACCTACGAGCAGTACTTC.

The chain joins TRBV28 to TRBJ2-3; 7 bases match TRBD1. Germline trimming cut 7 bases from V and 5 bases from J; bases unmatched to any gene: 6. Germline values: CDR1 MDHEN, CDR2 SYDVKM. This CDR3 is built from 13 residues. CDR3: CASTVQGKDTQYF. CDR3 DNA sequence: TGTGCCAGCACCGTACAGGGGAAAGATACGCAGTATTTT. Combining the CDR3 with reference TRBV28 and TRBJ2-3 gives the whole variable domain DVKVTQSSRYLVKRTGEKVFLECVQDMDHENMFWYRQDPGLGLRLIYFSYDVKMKEKGDIPEGYSVSREKKERFSLILESASTNQTSMYLCASTVQGKDTQYFGPGTRLTVL.

V and J are TRBV29-1 and TRBJ2-1; TRBD2 aligns across 10 bases. V lost 0 bases, J lost 7 bases, and 6 bases stayed unmatched. This CDR3 contains 15 residues. CDR1 is SQVTM and CDR2 is ANQGSEA in the germline V gene. The CDR3 DNA is TGCAGCGTTGAAGATCACCTAGCGGGAGATAATGAGCAGTTCTTC. Amino acid sequence: CSVEDHLAGDNEQFF.

This chain connects TRBV4-1 to TRBJ2-1; TRBD2 matches 7 bases. Trimming cost V 4 bases and J 4 bases; bases outside gene matches: 10. Germline V gene data show CDR1 as MGHRA and CDR2 as YSYEKL. The CDR3 sequence is 16 residues long. Here the CDR3 reads CASSRHQSGGYNEQFF. CDR3 DNA: TGCGCCAGCAGCCGACATCAATCGGGGGGATACAATGAGCAGTTCTTC.

About this clonotype itself: Mismatch with germline at one junction end may stem from a read error. The V call is TRBV12-3 or TRBV12-4, the J call TRBJ2-5; D is uncertain. The assigned J gene may be wrong: the sequence end matches TRBJ2-7 better. The CDR3 contains 14 residues. CDR3 sequence: CTSSLSTEPYEQYF. As DNA, the CDR3 is TGTACCAGCAGTTTATCGACTGAACCCTACGAGCAGTACTTC.

This clonotype was detected a few times. This sequence joins TRBV20-1 and TRBJ1-2; D not resolved. The CDR3 has 15 amino acids. The V and J ends lost 6 bases and 4 bases respectively, with 21 bases between them. The germline gives CDR1 DFQATT, CDR2 SNEGSKA (reference sequence). The CDR3 sequence: CSAPIFEAPGYGYTF. The CDR3 DNA reads TGCAGTGCCCCTATCTTCGAGGCGCCAGGCTATGGCTACACCTTC.

This clonotype was found many times. The gene calls are TRBV6-2 or TRBV6-3 and TRBJ2-3; possible D gene TRBD2, 5 bases. The ends were cut back, 7 bases at V and 9 bases at J, with 11 bases in the middle. This CDR3 comprises 11 residues. Germline values: CDR1 MNHEY, CDR2 SVGEGT. DNA for the CDR3: TGTGCCAGCACCATCGGGGTAACGCAGTATTTT. Protein product: CASTIGVTQYF.

The V and J genes are TRBV5-1 and TRBJ1-1, with 12 positions matching TRBD1. The V gene end was trimmed by 1 base and the J gene end by 4 bases; junction bases not matched to a gene: 8. CDR3 length: 17 amino acids. Per germline, CDR1 SGHRS and CDR2 YFSETQ. CDR3 sequence (DNA): TGCGCCAGCAGCTTGCAGGGACAGGGGGCAGGAGGCACTGAAGCTTTCTTT. Its protein product is CASSLQGQGAGGTEAFF.

V is TRBV6-4 and J is TRBJ2-1; D is ambiguous. V lost 5 bases, J lost 1 base, and 12 bases lay in between. CDR3 length: 15 residues. The germline V gene has CDR1 MRHNA and CDR2 SNTAGT. The CDR3 loop is CASSPQVGSYNEQFF. The DNA for the CDR3 is TGTGCCAGCAGTCCCCAAGTCGGGTCCTACAATGAGCAGTTCTTC.

This clonotype was detected ten times or more. The chain couples TRBV29-1 to TRBJ1-1; D is perhaps TRBD1 (6 bases). Per germline, CDR1 SQVTM and CDR2 ANQGSEA. The CDR3 is 13 amino acids. V was shortened by 7 bases and J by 2 bases, with 14 bases between the two germline ends. For the CDR3, the DNA is TGCAGCGCCAAACAGGGTACTAACACTGAAGCTTTCTTT. Encoded protein: CSAKQGTNTEAFF.

This clonotype was counted only a few times. The chain uses TRBV6-1 and TRBJ2-7; D is perhaps TRBD2 (5 bases). CDR1 and CDR2 from the germline V gene are MNHNS and SASEGT. The CDR3 is 14 residues long. V was clipped by 7 bases and J by 7 bases, with 20 bases between them. The CDR3 loop reads CASMAQADSGEQYF. CDR3 bases: TGTGCCAGCATGGCGCAGGCTGATTCGGGGGAGCAGTACTTC.

The count of this clonotype is one. The chain recombines TRBV20-1 with TRBJ2-3, with 7 bases identical to TRBD2. Germline V gene lookup returns CDR1 DFQATT and CDR2 SNEGSKA (reference sequence). V shed 6 bases, J shed 2 bases, and the junction held 11 bases outside the gene matches. The CDR3 spans 15 residues. CDR3 nucleotides: TGCAGTGCGGCCCCCGTAGCGGGCCCCACAGATACGCAGTATTTT. Amino acid sequence: CSAAPVAGPTDTQYF.

This clonotype has just one count. This chain uses TRBV7-9 with TRBJ1-4, with TRBD1 matching 8 bases. Germline assignment: CDR1 SEHNR and CDR2 FQNEAQ (reference sequence). The CDR3 has 14 residues. The V segment lost 3 bases and the J segment 6 bases; nucleotides outside the gene matches: 3. The CDR3 sequence: CASSLARGHEKLFF. In DNA, the CDR3 is TGTGCCAGCAGCTTGGCCAGGGGGCATGAAAAACTGTTTTTT.

The sample holds many counts of this clonotype. The gene calls are TRBV6-5 and TRBJ2-3; 9 bases match TRBD1. With V trimmed by 6 bases and J by 8 bases, 12 bases remained unmatched. Germline CDR1 reads MNHEY; CDR2 reads SVGAGI. CDR3 length: 15 residues. The CDR3: CASSYPRTGEGTQYF. DNA for the CDR3: TGTGCCAGCAGCTACCCACGGACAGGGGAGGGTACGCAGTATTTT.